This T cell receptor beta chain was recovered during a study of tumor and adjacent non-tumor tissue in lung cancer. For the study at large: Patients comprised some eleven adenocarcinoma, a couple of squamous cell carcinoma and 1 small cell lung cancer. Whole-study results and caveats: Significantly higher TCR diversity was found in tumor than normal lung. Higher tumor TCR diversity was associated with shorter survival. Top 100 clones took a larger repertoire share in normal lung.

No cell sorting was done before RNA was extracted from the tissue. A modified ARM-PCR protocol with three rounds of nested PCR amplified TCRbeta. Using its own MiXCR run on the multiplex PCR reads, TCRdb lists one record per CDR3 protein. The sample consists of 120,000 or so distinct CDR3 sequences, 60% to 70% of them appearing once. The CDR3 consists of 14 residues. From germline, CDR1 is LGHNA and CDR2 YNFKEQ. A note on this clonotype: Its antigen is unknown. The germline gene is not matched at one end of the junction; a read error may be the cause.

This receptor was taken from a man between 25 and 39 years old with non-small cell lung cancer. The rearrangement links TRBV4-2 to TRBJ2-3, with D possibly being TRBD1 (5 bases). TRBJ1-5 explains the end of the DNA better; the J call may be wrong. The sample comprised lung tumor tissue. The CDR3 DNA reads TGTACCAGCATCGGCGGGGGGAGGTCAGATACGCAGCATTTT. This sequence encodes CTSIGGGRSDTQHF.